This TCR beta chain was captured by sequencing in a study of T-cell memory formation after mild COVID-19 (dated by TCRdb to about 2021). Broadly, across the study: TCR sequence clusters from the two donors were found to be largely donor specific. In a couple of donors, T-cell clones that expanded and contracted after mild COVID-19 were tracked by sequencing TCRalpha and TCRbeta repertoires over time. Two young, previously healthy adult volunteers, one female and one male, were included in the cohort. The full study reports these points: SARS-CoV-2 specificity of the second-wave clones peaking on day 37 was not confirmed. From day 15 to 85, contracting clones showed balanced CD4/CD8 phenotypes, whereas a second wave of clones that expanded from day 15 to 37 leaned towards CD4+. Only a couple of mild cases were covered in the study, and larger cohorts including severe cases with pre-infection samples were considered necessary. Some responding clones were found in pre-infection memory, which suggests that pre-existing cross-reactive memory T cells took part in the SARS-CoV-2 response. Contracting CD4+ clones turned up mainly in the CM and EM memory subsets, whereas EMRA was where CD8+ clones were enriched.

The table lists this clonotype with a few counts. Its antigen has not been determined. No much larger clone exists at a distance of one base, and base qualities are not known. Sequenced on an Illumina NovaSeq 6000. TCRalpha and TCRbeta cDNA libraries were constructed by 5'RACE with constant-segment primers, with sample barcodes and unique molecular identifiers being introduced. Trizol reagent was used to extract RNA from every sample. Amplification of the libraries took two PCR steps, and the second step added a second sample barcode plus Illumina TruSeq adapters. Sequencing of libraries was performed on an Illumina NovaSeq with 2 x 150 bp paired-end reads. The authors' analysis ran thus. The reads were demultiplexed and collapsed into UMI-guided consensus sequences using migec v1.2.7. Using mixcr v2.1.11, UMI consensuses were aligned to TRA and TRB V and J templates and then assembled into clonotypes. Clonotypes were classified as expanded or contracted when called significant by both edgeR and NoisET, with noise models trained on biological replicates. For edgeR calls, the cutoffs were a false discovery rate-adjusted p below 0.01 and a log2 fold-change threshold of 1. As an exploratory analysis of dynamics, PCA with hierarchical clustering was applied to max-normalized trajectories of the 1000 most abundant clonotypes. Each responding clone was given a CD4 or CD8 phenotype based on the CD4+ and CD8+ repertoires, which had been sequenced separately. TCRdb itself trimmed the public reads at Q25 with fastp, ran MiXCR and retained productive beta chains. Every distinct CDR3 protein forms one entry, paired with its most common genes and DNA. Clone size and V and J calls follow TCRdb, not the original study. This sample comprises approximately 560,000 distinct CDR3 sequences, about 18% of them detected only once. The ten largest clones represent about 7.4% of the sample.

Ficoll-Paque density gradient centrifugation was the method used to isolate PBMCs. The receptor was isolated from an adult woman who had mild COVID-19 (a few samples of this study predate the infection). The sample titles of this study are shuffled in the database, so cell type and time point are left out; the donor was told from shared clones. Sequencing used PBMCs or a T cell subset sorted from them (not recorded which).

For the CDR3, the sequence is CASSVYWDGIPGAFF. The DNA reads TGCGCCAGCAGCGTTTATTGGGACGGAATTCCGGGAGCTTTCTTT. The chain is encoded by TRBV4-1 joined to TRBJ1-1, and TRBD1 may be the D gene, going by 5 matching bases. The CDR3 runs 15 residues from the cysteine to the phenylalanine. Only the CDR3 DNA is retained, 45 bases long and in frame from the first base. Trimming costs V 5 bases and J 10 bases, and their ends lie 23 bases apart. CDR1 is given as MGHRA and CDR2 as YSYEKL, both from the germline V gene.